The following is a T cell receptor (beta chain) sequence with its context. Its recognized antigen is unknown. No qualities accompany the bases; no much larger clone lies one base away. Sequences LGHNA (CDR1) and YNFKEQ (CDR2) are obtained from the germline V gene. From V the trimming removes 3 bases and from J it removes 6 bases, while the gene matches leave 21 bases of the junction unaccounted for. From its cysteine to its phenylalanine, the CDR3 spans 20 amino acids. Only the CDR3 region is kept as DNA, spanning 60 bases read in frame from base 1. The CDR3 regions of human TCRbeta chains were subjected to immunosequencing. The authors' analysis ran thus. Repertoire TCRs were checked for matches against a reference library of SARS-CoV-2-specific TCRs that had been generated using the MIRA antigen-specificity platform. Breadth meant the fraction of unique TCRs that were SARS-CoV-2-associated, whereas depth meant the fraction of total T cells that were SARS-CoV-2-associated. Each spike-specific TCR was assigned to its reactive spike region and to a CD4 or CD8 class using the MIRA data. Log10-transformed breadth and depth values were compared by one-way ANOVA with Sidak's multiple comparisons tests. Entries here come from immuneACCESS through TCRdb and include only in-frame sequences with V and J called. Some clones fail to appear in such tables; in the studies checked, an unresolved V gene covers under half of the shortfall, and the cause of the remainder is unknown. V, J and clone size are taken as reported in that table, and D and trimming were inferred from the DNA itself. Counted in this sample were fewer than 180,000 clones; over 75% of them appeared once. The top ten clones comprise approximately 3% of the sample.

The data originate from a study of T cell responses to AZD1222 COVID-19 vaccine (dated by TCRdb to the early 2020s). For the study in its entirety: TCR sequencing was performed for over 230 trial participants, of whom around 200 were given two doses of AZD1222 and around 26 were given two doses of MenACWY control vaccine. Trial participants were enrolled by age into subgroups of 18-55, 56-69 and 70-plus years, and around 150, 28 and 57 TCR-sequenced participants, respectively, were included in these subgroups.

The label giving this sample's time point can be read as: about 28 days (+/-7) after the second vaccine dose. AZD1222 recipients with second doses at about 4 weeks or about 12 weeks were pooled, because spike-specific TCR depth and breadth did not differ between schedules. The vaccinee samples were drawn from two UK trials, COV001 and COV002, one of which was a single-blind randomized controlled phase 2/3 trial testing AZD1222 (ChAdOx1 nCoV-19) in healthy adults. For TCRbeta chain sequencing, PBMC samples were collected from trial participants at day 0 and at day 28 after the second dose. On the study overall, not on this receptor specifically: Most participants were white British and females outnumbered males, and the authors suggested that clonal diversity may have been underestimated. Conclusions about previously exposed vaccinees were limited because only six AZD1222 recipients were SARS-CoV-2 seropositive at baseline. In the small 56-69-year group, the increase in depth fell short of significance, most likely because of low power. Vaccine-associated CD4 TCRs spanned the whole spike protein, with dominant responses in regions 160-218 and 743-854. Because no day 14 peak-response samples were available, repertoires were characterized only after the peak T cell response. After two AZD1222 doses, both the breadth and the depth of spike-specific TCRs were significantly higher than at day 0 and than in MenACWY recipients. Reportedly, close to half of the unique spike-specific TCRs recognized epitopes lying outside the regions that are mutated in the B.1.351 and B.1.1.7 variants.

The sequences come from peripheral blood, collected 28 days after the second AZD1222 dose. This sequence originates from an adult who received the AZD1222 COVID-19 vaccine. The receptor chain draws on TRBV4-2 and TRBJ1-4, with TRBD1 matching 8 junction bases. The CDR3 loop reads CASSQKLRGFEQGGYEKLFF. The nucleotide sequence is TGTGCCAGCAGCCAGAAGCTCCGGGGCTTCGAACAGGGGGGATATGAAAAACTGTTTTTT.